This entry features one T cell receptor beta chain sequence. The data originate from a study of cytomegalovirus exposure and HLA in healthy donors. The V end was cut by 5 bases, the J end by 8 bases, with 13 bases between. The CDR3 is 12 residues long. Looked up from germline, CDR1 is SGHRS and CDR2 is YFSETQ. PCR was performed using 60 Vbeta and 13 Jbeta primers. Some clones are missing from TCRdb's copy, which holds only in-frame ones; the method was immunoSEQ multiplex PCR. The data hold tens of thousands of clones, with 70% to 85% observed a single time. This receptor was identified in a young man in good health and CMV-seronegative. Material for sequencing was PBMCs. This chain uses TRBV5-1 with TRBJ1-2; D remains unclear. The CDR3 loop is CASRGEGYGYTF. The CDR3 region has the DNA TGCGCCAGCAGGGGAGAGGGCTACGGCTACACCTTC.